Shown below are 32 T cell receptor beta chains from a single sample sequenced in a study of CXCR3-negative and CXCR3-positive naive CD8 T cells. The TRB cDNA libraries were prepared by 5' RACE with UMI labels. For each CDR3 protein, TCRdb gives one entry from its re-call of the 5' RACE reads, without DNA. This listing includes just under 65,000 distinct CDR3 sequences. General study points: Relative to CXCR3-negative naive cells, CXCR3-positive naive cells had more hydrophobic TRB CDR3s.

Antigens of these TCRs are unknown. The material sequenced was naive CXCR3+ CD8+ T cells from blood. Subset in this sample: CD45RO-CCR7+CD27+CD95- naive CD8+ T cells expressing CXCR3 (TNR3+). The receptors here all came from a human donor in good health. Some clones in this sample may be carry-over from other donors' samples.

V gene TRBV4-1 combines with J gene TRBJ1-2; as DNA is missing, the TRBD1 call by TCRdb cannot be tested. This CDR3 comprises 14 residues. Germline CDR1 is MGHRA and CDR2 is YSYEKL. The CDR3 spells CASSHVRGLDGYTF.

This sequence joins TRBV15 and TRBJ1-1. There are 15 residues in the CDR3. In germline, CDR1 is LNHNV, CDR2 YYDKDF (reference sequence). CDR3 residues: CATSRDRTGSTEAFF.

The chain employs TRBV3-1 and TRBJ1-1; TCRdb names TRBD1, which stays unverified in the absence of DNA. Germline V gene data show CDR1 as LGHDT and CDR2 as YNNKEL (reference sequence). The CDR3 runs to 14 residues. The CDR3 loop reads CASSLGTGNTEAFF.

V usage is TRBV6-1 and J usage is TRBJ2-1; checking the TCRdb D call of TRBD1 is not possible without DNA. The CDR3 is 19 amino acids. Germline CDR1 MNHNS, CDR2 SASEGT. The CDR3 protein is CASRPTGYTPLSSYNEQFF.

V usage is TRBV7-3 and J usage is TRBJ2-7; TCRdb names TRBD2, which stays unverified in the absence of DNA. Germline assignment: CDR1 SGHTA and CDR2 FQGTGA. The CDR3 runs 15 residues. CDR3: CASSLQSGSSYEQYF.

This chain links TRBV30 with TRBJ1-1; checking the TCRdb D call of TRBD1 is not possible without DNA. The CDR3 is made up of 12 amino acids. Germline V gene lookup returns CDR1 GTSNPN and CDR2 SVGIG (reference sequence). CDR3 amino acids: CAWETGTAEAFF.

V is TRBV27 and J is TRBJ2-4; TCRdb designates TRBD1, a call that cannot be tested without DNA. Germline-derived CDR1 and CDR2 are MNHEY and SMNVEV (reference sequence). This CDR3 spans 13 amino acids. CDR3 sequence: CASSLDRADIQYF.

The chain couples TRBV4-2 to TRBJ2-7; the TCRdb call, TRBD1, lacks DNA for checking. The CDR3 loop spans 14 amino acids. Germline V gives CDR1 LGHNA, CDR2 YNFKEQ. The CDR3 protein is CASSPGPLSYEQYF.

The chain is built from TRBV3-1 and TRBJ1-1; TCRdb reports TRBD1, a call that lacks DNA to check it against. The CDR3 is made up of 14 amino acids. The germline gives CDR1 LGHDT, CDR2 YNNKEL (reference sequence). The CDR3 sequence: CASKNTQGNTEAFF.

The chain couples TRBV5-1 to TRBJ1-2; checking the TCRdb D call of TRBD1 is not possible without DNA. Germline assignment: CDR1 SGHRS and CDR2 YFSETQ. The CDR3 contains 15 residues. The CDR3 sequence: CASSLRSWGKHGYTF.

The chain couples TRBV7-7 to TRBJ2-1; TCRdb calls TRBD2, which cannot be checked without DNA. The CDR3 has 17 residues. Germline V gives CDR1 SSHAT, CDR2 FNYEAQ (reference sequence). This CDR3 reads CASSQGTSGSSYNEQFF.

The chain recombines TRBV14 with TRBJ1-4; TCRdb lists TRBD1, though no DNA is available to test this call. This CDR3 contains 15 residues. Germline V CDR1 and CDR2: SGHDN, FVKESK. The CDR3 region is CASSLSRGQEEKLFF.

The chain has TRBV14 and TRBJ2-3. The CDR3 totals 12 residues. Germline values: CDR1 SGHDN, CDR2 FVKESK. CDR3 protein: CASSQVLDTQYF.

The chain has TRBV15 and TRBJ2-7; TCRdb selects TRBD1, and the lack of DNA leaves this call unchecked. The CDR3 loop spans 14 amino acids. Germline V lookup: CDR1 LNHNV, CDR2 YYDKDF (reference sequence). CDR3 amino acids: CATSKILTVDEQYF.

CDR3: CASSFEGDLSPYEQYF. The chain links TRBV5-1 to TRBJ2-7; the TRBD1 assignment by TCRdb is unverifiable without DNA. CDR1 is SGHRS, CDR2 YFSETQ, per germline. The CDR3 has 16 amino acids.

CDR3 amino acids: CASSQDGLADRSSYNEQFF. V usage is TRBV3-1 and J usage is TRBJ2-1; TCRdb proposes TRBD2, but this gene call is untestable without DNA. The CDR3 consists of 19 residues. Germline V gene data show CDR1 as LGHDT and CDR2 as YNNKEL (reference sequence).

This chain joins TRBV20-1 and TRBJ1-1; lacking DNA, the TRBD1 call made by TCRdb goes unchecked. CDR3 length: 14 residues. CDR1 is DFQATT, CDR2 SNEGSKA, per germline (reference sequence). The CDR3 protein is CSARDWQGAAEAFF.

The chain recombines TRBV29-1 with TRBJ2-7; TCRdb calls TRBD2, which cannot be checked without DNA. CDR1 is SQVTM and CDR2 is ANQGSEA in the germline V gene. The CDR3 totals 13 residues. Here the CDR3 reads CSVLLPDRREQYF.

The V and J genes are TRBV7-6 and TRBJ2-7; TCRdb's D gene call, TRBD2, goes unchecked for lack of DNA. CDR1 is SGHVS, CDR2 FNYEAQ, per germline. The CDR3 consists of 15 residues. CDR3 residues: CASSLEGQRAYEQYF.

The CDR3 loop reads CASSPPPIDTQYF. This chain uses TRBV7-2 with TRBJ2-3; TCRdb designates TRBD1, a call that cannot be tested without DNA. CDR1 is SGHTA, CDR2 FQGNSA, per germline. This CDR3 contains 13 residues.

The CDR3 loop reads CASSPGQGAGNEQFF. The chain has TRBV28 and TRBJ2-1; TCRdb designates TRBD1, a call that cannot be tested without DNA. CDR1 MDHEN and CDR2 SYDVKM come from the germline V gene. CDR3 length equals 15 residues.

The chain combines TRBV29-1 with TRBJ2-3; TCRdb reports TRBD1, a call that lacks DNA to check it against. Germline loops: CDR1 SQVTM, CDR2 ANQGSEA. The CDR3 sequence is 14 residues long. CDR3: CSVEPGAITDTQYF.

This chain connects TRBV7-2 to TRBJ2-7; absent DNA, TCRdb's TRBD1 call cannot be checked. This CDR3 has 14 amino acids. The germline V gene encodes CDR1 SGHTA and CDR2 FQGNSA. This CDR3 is CASSFGSSGNEQYF.

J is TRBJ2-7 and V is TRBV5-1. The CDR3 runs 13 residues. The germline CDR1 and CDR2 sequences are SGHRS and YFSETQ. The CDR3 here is CASSWDTTYEQYF.

CDR3 loop: CASSADGSAPLYGYTF. The chain carries TRBV6-6 and TRBJ1-2; TCRdb proposes TRBD1, but this gene call is untestable without DNA. Germline V lookup: CDR1 MNHNY, CDR2 SVGAGI (reference sequence). The CDR3 totals 16 residues.

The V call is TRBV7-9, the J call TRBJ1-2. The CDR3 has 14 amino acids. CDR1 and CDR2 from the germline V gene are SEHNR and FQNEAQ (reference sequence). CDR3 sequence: CASSLHEISYGYTF.

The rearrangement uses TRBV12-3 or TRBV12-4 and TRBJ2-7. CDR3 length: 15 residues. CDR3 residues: CASSLVGEHPYEQYF.

This CDR3 reads CSVKGASDTQYF. This rearrangement joins TRBV29-1 to TRBJ2-3; TCRdb outputs TRBD1, but without DNA this stays unchecked. This CDR3 is 12 amino acids long. Germline assignment: CDR1 SQVTM and CDR2 ANQGSEA.

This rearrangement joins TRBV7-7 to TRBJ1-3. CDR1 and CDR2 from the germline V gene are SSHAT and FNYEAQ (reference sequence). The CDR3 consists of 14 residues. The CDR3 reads CASSLAVSGNTIYF.

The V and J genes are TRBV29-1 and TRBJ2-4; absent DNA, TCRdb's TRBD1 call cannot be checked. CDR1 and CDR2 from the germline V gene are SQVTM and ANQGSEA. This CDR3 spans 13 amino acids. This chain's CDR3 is CSAGEGSGDIQYF.

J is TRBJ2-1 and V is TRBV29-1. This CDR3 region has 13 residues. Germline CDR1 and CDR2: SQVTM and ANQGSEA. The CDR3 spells CSVEIADYNEQFF.

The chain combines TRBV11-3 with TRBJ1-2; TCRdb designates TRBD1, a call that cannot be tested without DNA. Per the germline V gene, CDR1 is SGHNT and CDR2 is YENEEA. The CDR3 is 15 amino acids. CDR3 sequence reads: CASSANRDRGYGYTF.